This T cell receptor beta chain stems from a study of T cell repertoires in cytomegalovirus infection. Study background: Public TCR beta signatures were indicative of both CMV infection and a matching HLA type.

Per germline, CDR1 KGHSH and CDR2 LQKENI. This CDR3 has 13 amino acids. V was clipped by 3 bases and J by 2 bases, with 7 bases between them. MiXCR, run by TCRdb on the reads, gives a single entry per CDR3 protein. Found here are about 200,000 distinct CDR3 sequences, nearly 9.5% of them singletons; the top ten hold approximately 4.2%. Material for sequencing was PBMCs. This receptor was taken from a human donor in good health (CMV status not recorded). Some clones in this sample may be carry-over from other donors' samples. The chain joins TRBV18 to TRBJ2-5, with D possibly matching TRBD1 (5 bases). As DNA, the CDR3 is TGTGCCAGCTCACCGGGGCATCAAGAGACCCAGTACTTC. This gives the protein CASSPGHQETQYF. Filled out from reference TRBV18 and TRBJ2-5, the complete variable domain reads NAGVMQNPRHLVRRRGQEARLRCSPMKGHSHVYWYRQLPEEGLKFMVYLQKENIIDESGMPKERFSAEFPKEGPSILRIQQVVRGDSAAYFCASSPGHQETQYFGPGTRLLVL.